Shown below are 18 T cell receptor beta chains from a single sample sequenced in a study of T cells after yellow fever vaccination (dated by TCRdb to about 2019). The treatment or condition label of this sample denotes: live attenuated yellow fever vaccine strain. The protocol used for the library was 5' RACE. The sequencing machine was an Illumina HiSeq 2500. Starting from the raw public reads, TCRdb applied fastp trimming at Q25, assembled clones with MiXCR and retained in-frame beta chains. Each CDR3 protein appears once, grouped with its most common genes and DNA. Here the sample has some 120,000 distinct CDR3 sequences; 6.5% to 8% occur a single time. The ten biggest clones cover around 2.3% of the sample. The sequenced sample was CD4+ T cells sorted from PBMCs, obtained about 10 days after the first yellow fever vaccination. These receptors were collected from a man in his late teens or twenties who received the YFV17D yellow fever vaccine.

This clonotype occurred a few times. The V and J genes are TRBV5-4 and TRBJ2-4, with D possibly being TRBD1 or TRBD2 (6 bases each). Germline CDR1 SGHNT, CDR2 YYREEE (reference sequence). The germline V and J ends were trimmed by 4 bases and 8 bases, with 7 bases remaining between them. This CDR3 region has 11 residues. CDR3 amino acids: CASSRGDIQYF. The CDR3 nucleotides are TGTGCCAGCAGCAGGGGGGACATTCAGTACTTC.

This clonotype came up many times. The chain uses TRBV5-1 and TRBJ1-6; D is ambiguous. The V end lost 0 bases, the J end lost 3 bases, and 13 bases lay between the germline ends. CDR1 and CDR2 from the germline V gene are SGHRS and YFSETQ. The CDR3 is 17 residues long. The CDR3 here is CASSLASGRIYNSPLHF. CDR3 coding DNA: TGCGCCAGCAGCTTGGCCTCGGGCAGAATCTATAATTCACCCCTCCACTTT.

This clonotype has ten or more counts. V is TRBV15 and J is TRBJ2-7; D possibly corresponds to TRBD2 (5 bases). Germline V CDR1 and CDR2: LNHNV, YYDKDF (reference sequence). This CDR3 contains 14 residues. Trimming took 4 bases from V and 2 from J, leaving 12 bases between them. This CDR3 reads CATSKDGGTYEQYV. The CDR3 DNA reads as TGTGCCACCAGCAAGGACGGAGGTACCTACGAGCAGTACGTC.

This clonotype appeared many times. The chain recombines TRBV2 with TRBJ1-5, with TRBD1 as a possible D gene (6 bases). CDR1 and CDR2 (germline): SNHLY, FYNNEI. The CDR3 contains 16 residues. Trimming removed 0 bases at V and 5 bases at J, with 14 bases between. CDR3 DNA sequence: TGTGCCAGCAGTGAAGCCGGGGGCGGGGTCGATCAGCCCCAGCATTTT. It codes for CASSEAGGGVDQPQHF.

This clonotype was recorded at least ten times. The chain is built from TRBV5-1 and TRBJ2-1; no clear D. The V gene's germline CDR1 is SGHRS and CDR2 YFSETQ. V lost 5 bases to trimming and J lost 9 bases, with 12 bases between them. This CDR3 region has 12 residues. CDR3 nucleotide sequence: TGCGCCAGCAGTCTCCCCGCCGGTGAGCAGTTCTTC. It codes for CASSLPAGEQFF.

This clonotype was observed at least ten times. This chain links TRBV28 with TRBJ1-5; D not certain. V lost 3 bases, J lost 4 bases, and 10 bases lay in between. This CDR3 contains 14 residues. In germline, CDR1 is MDHEN, CDR2 SYDVKM. CDR3 nucleotide sequence: TGTGCCAGCAGTTTGATCGCAGGTAATCAGCCCCAGCATTTT. Amino acids: CASSLIAGNQPQHF.

This clonotype was counted many times. The rearrangement joins TRBV5-1 to TRBJ1-2, with TRBD1 identical over 8 bases. Germline V lookup: CDR1 SGHRS, CDR2 YFSETQ. With 0 bases clipped from V and 5 bases from J, the junction kept 9 bases outside the gene matches. The CDR3 contains 16 residues. CDR3 bases: TGCGCCAGCAGCTTGGGACCCGGGACAGGCTTTTATGGCTACACCTTC. Its translation: CASSLGPGTGFYGYTF.

In this sample, this clonotype turned up many times. The chain couples TRBV5-6 to TRBJ2-1; 10 bases line up with TRBD1. Trimming at V came to 4 bases and at J to 15 bases, leaving 7 bases not matched to a gene. In germline, CDR1 is SGHDT, CDR2 YYEEEE. The CDR3 is 12 residues long. CDR3 region: CASSPNRDRGFF. The DNA of the CDR3 is TGTGCCAGCAGCCCCAACAGGGACAGGGGGTTCTTC.

This clonotype was observed many times. The chain combines TRBV10-3 with TRBJ2-5; tentatively, D is TRBD2 (7 bases). The germline V gene has CDR1 ENHRY and CDR2 SYGVKD. The V end was cut by 6 bases, the J end by 5 bases, with 13 bases between. CDR3 length equals 13 residues. CDR3 DNA sequence: TGTGCCATCAGGGCGGGGGCTGGTGAGACCCAGTACTTC. Translation: CAIRAGAGETQYF.

This clonotype has at least ten counts. V is TRBV20-1 and J is TRBJ1-2, with 7 bases lining up with TRBD1. The CDR3 consists of 14 residues. V was clipped by 3 bases and J by 3 bases; unmatched bases: 7. CDR1 and CDR2 from the germline V gene are DFQATT and SNEGSKA (reference sequence). As DNA, the CDR3 is TGCAGTGCTAGCTCCCCAGGGGGGGACTATGGCTACACCTTC. Its protein product is CSASSPGGDYGYTF.

This clonotype was observed a few times. The chain links TRBV5-1 to TRBJ1-6; D is perhaps TRBD1 (6 bases). This CDR3 has 16 amino acids. The V end was cut by 4 bases, the J end by 7 bases, with 18 bases between. CDR1 is SGHRS and CDR2 is YFSETQ in the germline V gene. For the CDR3, the DNA is TGCGCCAGCAGCCGAGAACCAACAGGGACCAATTCACCCCTCCACTTT. It codes for CASSREPTGTNSPLHF. Drawing the rest from reference TRBV5-1 and TRBJ1-6, the complete variable domain is KAGVTQTPRYLIKTRGQQVTLSCSPISGHRSVSWYQQTPGQGLQFLFEYFSETQRNKGNFPGRFSGRQFSNSRSEMNVSTLELGDSALYLCASSREPTGTNSPLHFGNGTRLTVT.

This clonotype was detected many times. This rearrangement joins TRBV7-2 to TRBJ1-5, with a weak D call TRBD1 (5 bases). Trimming stripped 3 bases from V and 6 bases from J, with 15 bases between. This CDR3 is 15 amino acids long. CDR1 and CDR2 from the germline V gene are SGHTA and FQGNSA. In DNA, the CDR3 is TGTGCCAGCAGCTTTGGGGGTACGAGGGGTCAGCCCCAGCATTTT. Residues: CASSFGGTRGQPQHF. Full variable domain (missing parts from reference TRBV7-2 and TRBJ1-5): GAGVSQSPSNKVTEKGKDVELRCDPISGHTALYWYRQSLGQGLEFLIYFQGNSAPDKSGLPSDRFSAERTGGSVSTLTIQRTQQEDSAVYLCASSFGGTRGQPQHFGDGTRLSIL.

This clonotype was picked up many times. V and J are TRBV18 and TRBJ1-6; D uncertain. The germline V gene encodes CDR1 KGHSH and CDR2 LQKENI. V shed 3 bases and J shed 7 bases, with 7 bases lying between them. This CDR3 region has 13 residues. CDR3: CASSPAENSPLHF. CDR3 bases: TGTGCCAGCTCACCGGCGGAAAATTCACCCCTCCACTTT. The full variable domain, with the rest looked up from reference TRBV18 and TRBJ1-6, is NAGVMQNPRHLVRRRGQEARLRCSPMKGHSHVYWYRQLPEEGLKFMVYLQKENIIDESGMPKERFSAEFPKEGPSILRIQQVVRGDSAAYFCASSPAENSPLHFGNGTRLTVT.

This clonotype was counted at least ten times. The V gene is TRBV29-1, the J gene TRBJ2-3; unclear D gene. The V and J ends lost 3 bases and 2 bases respectively, with 9 bases between them. The CDR3 covers 13 residues. Germline V CDR1 and CDR2: SQVTM, ANQGSEA. The CDR3 region is CSVDGPLTDTQYF. The CDR3 coding sequence is TGCAGCGTTGACGGGCCTCTCACAGATACGCAGTATTTT.

This clonotype showed up many times. This chain uses TRBV5-4 with TRBJ1-4, with 8 nucleotides matching TRBD1. Germline V gene data show CDR1 as SGHNT and CDR2 as YYREEE (reference sequence). This CDR3 comprises 14 residues. V lost 3 bases, J lost 8 bases, and 6 bases stayed unmatched. CDR3 sequence (DNA): TGTGCCAGCAGCTCCACAGGGGGAGGGGAAAAACTGTTTTTT. Residues: CASSSTGGGEKLFF. Filled out from reference TRBV5-4 and TRBJ1-4, the complete variable domain reads ETGVTQSPTHLIKTRGQQVTLRCSSQSGHNTVSWYQQALGQGPQFIFQYYREEENGRGNFPPRFSGLQFPNYSSELNVNALELDDSALYLCASSSTGGGEKLFFGSGTQLSVL.

In the case of this clonotype: This may be a read error: a much more frequent sequence differs by one nucleotide. The CDR3 DNA reads TGTGCCAGCAGTGGAGTCTGGAACAGTGAGCAGTACGTC. Translated, it gives CASSGVWNSEQYV. The rearrangement joins TRBV2 to TRBJ2-7; D is unresolved. Germline values: CDR1 SNHLY, CDR2 FYNNEI. This CDR3 region has 13 residues. The V and J ends lost 4 bases and 7 bases respectively, with 14 bases between them.

The genes are TRBV19 and TRBJ1-5; D gene unclear. Germline V gene sequence: CDR1 LNHDA, CDR2 SQIVND (reference sequence). The V end was cut by 5 bases, the J end by 0 bases, with 17 bases between. CDR3 size: 17 residues. DNA for the CDR3: TGTGCCAGTAGTTCCCGACGGATAGTTAATAGCAATCAGCCCCAGCATTTT. Encoded protein: CASSSRRIVNSNQPQHF.

This clonotype has ten or more counts. The CDR3 region has the DNA TGTGCCAGCAGCCGAGACATGAACACTGAAGCTTTCTTT. As protein: CASSRDMNTEAFF. The chain is built from TRBV4-2 and TRBJ1-1; D gene unclear. CDR3 length: 13 residues. Germline-derived CDR1 and CDR2 are LGHNA and YNFKEQ. Trimming cost V 4 bases and J 0 bases, with 6 bases left between them.